The source of this TCR beta chain is a study of T-cell reconstitution after alpha-beta-depleted transplantation in children. Construction of the TCRbeta library involved unique molecular identifiers. From the PCR reads, TCRdb called clonotypes with MiXCR, one entry per CDR3 protein. The sample consists of about 240,000 distinct CDR3 sequences, about 12% of them appearing once. This CDR3 spans 13 amino acids. V lost 2 bases and J lost 3, with 8 bases in between. Germline values: CDR1 KGHSH, CDR2 LQKENI. This clonotype occurred many times. The starting material was PBMCs from the stem cell graft donor, obtained from the stem cell graft. The rearrangement links TRBV18 to TRBJ2-7; D possibly corresponds to TRBD2 (7 bases). The sequence was obtained from a human donor who donated a stem cell graft to a child with acute lymphoblastic leukemia. The CDR3 coding sequence is TGTGCCAGCTCACCAAGGGGGGGCTACGAGCAGTACTTC. Residues: CASSPRGGYEQYF.